This T cell receptor (beta chain) was obtained from a study of identical twins. Study-level results: It was out-of-frame TCR alpha sharing in monozygotic twins that models underestimated. Researchers reported excess low generation probability among twin-shared out-of-frame alpha sequences.

It was template switching that added a universal primer site, and there were unique molecular identifiers on the cDNA. Via MiXCR, TCRdb re-called the 5' RACE reads, giving one row per CDR3 protein. The table has 750,000 to 950,000 distinct CDR3 sequences, approximately 13% seen once. In regard to this clonotype: The antigen is unknown.

Germline CDR1 LGHDT, CDR2 YNNKEL (reference sequence). V lost 4 bases to trimming and J lost 1 base, with 13 bases between them. CDR3 size: 15 residues. These data were also reused for a study on yellow fever vaccine responses in identical twins. That paper adds: Twins reportedly had a vaccine T cell response that seemed partly convergent, partly personalized.

The TCR comes from a woman aged 18-29 years in good health. This chain links TRBV3-1 with TRBJ1-1; D perhaps matches TRBD1 (6 bases). Sequencing input: PBMCs. For the CDR3, the DNA is TGTGCCAGCAGCCCGTACCAGGGGACGAACACTGAAGCTTTCTTT. This codes for CASSPYQGTNTEAFF.